This TCR beta chain was identified during a study of CXCR3-negative and CXCR3-positive naive CD8 T cells. Whole-study findings and limits: The level of CXCR3 expression partially decreased after cryopreservation; the majority of assays used fresh PBMCs. Naive cells that were CXCR3-negative or CXCR3-positive used TRBV-TRBJ genes alike, while memory cells diverged. Comparably high diversity was seen in both naive subsets, and much lower diversity in memory CD8+ cells. CXCR3-positive naive cells carried more hydrophobic TRB CDR3s than CXCR3-negative naive cells did.

A word on this clonotype: The antigen remains unidentified.

CD45RO-CCR7+CD27+CD95- marked naive CD8+ T cells. The CDR3 length is 17 residues. The germline V gene has CDR1 MGHRA and CDR2 YSYEKL. TRB cDNA libraries were made by UMI-labeled 5' RACE. Following a re-call of the 5' RACE reads, TCRdb has one entry per CDR3 protein and lacks DNA. Its listing shows 150,000 or so distinct CDR3 sequences. The J gene is TRBJ2-1, the V gene TRBV4-1; lacking DNA, the TRBD2 call made by TCRdb goes unchecked. The TCR originated in a human donor in good health. Some clones in this sample may be carry-over from other donors' samples. The sequenced sample consisted of naive CXCR3+ CD8+ T cells from blood. Subset given: CD45RO-CCR7+CD27+CD95- naive CD8+ T cells expressing CXCR3 (TNR3+). CDR3: CASSQVTSGGAFNEQFF.